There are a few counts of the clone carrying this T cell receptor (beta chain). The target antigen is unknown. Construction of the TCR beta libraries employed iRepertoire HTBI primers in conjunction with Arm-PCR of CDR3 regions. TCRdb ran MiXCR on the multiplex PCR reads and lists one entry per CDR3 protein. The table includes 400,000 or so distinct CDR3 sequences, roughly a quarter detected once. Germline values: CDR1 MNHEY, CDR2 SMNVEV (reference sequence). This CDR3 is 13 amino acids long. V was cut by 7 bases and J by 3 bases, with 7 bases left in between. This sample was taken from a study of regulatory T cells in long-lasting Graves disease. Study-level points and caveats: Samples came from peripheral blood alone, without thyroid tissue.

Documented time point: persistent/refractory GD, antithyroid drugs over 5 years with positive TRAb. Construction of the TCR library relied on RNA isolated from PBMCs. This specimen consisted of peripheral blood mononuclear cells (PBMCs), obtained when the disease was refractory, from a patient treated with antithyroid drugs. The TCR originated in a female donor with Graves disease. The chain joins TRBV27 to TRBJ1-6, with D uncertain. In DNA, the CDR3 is TGTGCCAGCAAGACGAGCTATAATTCACCCCTCCACTTT. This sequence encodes CASKTSYNSPLHF.